This T cell receptor beta chain was captured in a study of OX40 agonist ivuxolimab in advanced cancers. Germline values: CDR1 SGHTA, CDR2 FQGNSA. The V end was cut by 1 base, the J end by 2 bases, with 15 bases between. The CDR3 is 16 amino acids. The table came from immunoSEQ multiplex PCR; TCRdb's copy has only in-frame clones and leaves some out. The sample has fewer than 100,000 clones, 83% seen once; the top ten hold under 0.8%. Study-level points and caveats: Relative to CD4+, CD8+ T cells held more expanded clones on average. Antigen specificity was not determined for the expanded peripheral T cells. Low normalized T-cell clonal expansion was also seen in some nonresponders. CD4+ and CD8+ blood T cells expanded clonally by week 6 at 0.1 to 3.0 mg/kg.

About this clone itself: Its antigen is undetermined.

V usage is TRBV7-2 and J usage is TRBJ2-7; weak D call: TRBD2 (6 bases). This TCR was sampled from an adult with an advanced solid tumor such as melanoma, head and neck, liver or kidney cancer. The sample here was CD4+ or CD8+ T cells sorted from blood, taken in a trial of the OX40 agonist ivuxolimab. CDR3 in amino acids: CASSLVGSGNAYEQYF. The CDR3 DNA follows: TGTGCCAGCAGCTTAGTGGGTAGCGGTAATGCCTACGAGCAGTACTTC.